This T cell receptor (beta chain) was captured by sequencing in a study of shared clonotypes between healthy human individuals. Study findings and constraints: Four donors shared about 5% of their naive CD4 clonotypes. Sequencing depth was a factor that was expected to affect clonotype sharing among donors.

At a deep level, the assay was run. The table came from immunoSEQ multiplex PCR; TCRdb's copy has only in-frame clones and leaves some out. The sample records just over 2,000,000 clones, approximately 95% being singletons. The length of the CDR3 is 20 residues. V was trimmed by 4 bases and J by 1 base, leaving 25 bases between them. Per germline, CDR1 LNHDA and CDR2 SQIVND (reference sequence). Naive CD8 cells were CD45RO-negative, positively selected for CCR7, excluding terminally differentiated effector memory CD45RA+ cells. Donation came from healthy HIV-negative adults that had no recent acute infections or vaccinations. As regards this clone: The antigen remains undetermined.

The sequence was obtained from a young man in good health. Sample: naive CD8+ T cells sorted from blood. The rearrangement links TRBV19 to TRBJ1-4, with D possibly TRBD1 on 5 matching bases. CDR3 residues: CASSTLMGPPDSETNEKLFF. DNA for the CDR3: TGTGCCAGTAGTACCCTGATGGGACCCCCGGATTCGGAAACTAATGAAAAACTGTTTTTT.